This TCR beta chain was captured in a study of cytomegalovirus exposure and HLA in healthy donors (TCRdb year 2017). Some background on the complete study: In an earlier analysis of roughly 500 of the donors, around 290 Gb of sequence data and just under 120 million unique TCR beta sequences from roughly 190 million T cells were reported. Alongside the repertoire data, information on donor age, sex, ethnicity and CMV serostatus was compiled. All discovery cohort repertoires had been generated on a single sequencing platform. Along with the approximately 650-subject first cohort, a separate validation cohort of some 130 different subjects was used. Of the 300 to 500 genotyped donors, 81% were placed in the genetic ancestry cluster associated with self-reported Caucasian donors. In a later analysis, previously published TCR beta repertoires from 600 to 850 donors were re-analyzed and high-resolution HLA genotyping was added so that TCR occurrence patterns could be studied. Because of strong linkage in the cohort, four to six DR-DQ haplotypes were treated as single units for association and clustering. Genome-wide SNP genotypes for about three fifths of the roughly 670 donors were used in a later genetic analysis, which treated that subset as a discovery cohort. The study combined high-throughput TCR immunosequencing, statistical association of individual TCRs with disease status, and machine learning to predict cytomegalovirus infection status. Across approximately 400 genotyped donors of the cohort, an average of roughly 200,000 unique TCR beta nucleotide sequences per donor were sequenced, and 15% to 20% of those sequences were non-productive. The later analysis used no new phenotypic data to find candidate immune exposures, relying instead on TCR beta sequences and their occurrence across donors. An earlier analysis of fewer than 700 of the donors applied high-throughput TCR beta sequencing to assess whether each TCR beta V gene segment acted as functional or pseudogenic. The study aimed to test whether cataloging public T cell receptors could reveal signatures of past pathogen exposure. An early release that covered some 640 HLA-typed donors contained approximately 300 gigabases of sequencing data and approximately 85 million unique TCR sequences. The study used immunosequencing to profile the T cell repertoires of about 670 subjects and linked those repertoires to cytomegalovirus serostatus. Both class I and class II loci were covered by HLA typing, at four-digit resolution. Typing coverage differed by locus: A, B, C, DRB1 and DQB1 were typed in about 620-630 donors, DQA1 in approximately 520, DPA1 in 600 to 610, and DPB1 in just under 490. Overall study results and their limits: V-gene and J-gene trimming of TCR beta chains was associated with a missense DCLRE1C variant in a later genetic analysis, and the association was replicated in an independent cohort. A cluster of highly shared sequence variants was judged likely to represent a technical artifact of the sequencing pipeline. Seventeen rarely observed V segments, including chromosome 9 orphons, were excluded from the earlier analysis of several hundred of the donors because counts were too low. Correlated functional status among segregating V segments might reflect linkage disequilibrium, but an unknown experimental factor could not be ruled out. At a false discovery rate of 0.05, a later analysis linked 16,951 TCR beta sequences to specific HLA alleles. A later genetic analysis reported fewer N-insertions in productive TCRs among donors in an Asian-associated ancestry cluster than the approximately 670-donor mean. Three of the identified cytomegalovirus-associated TCR beta chains were confirmed in vitro to be specific for cytomegalovirus antigens. A further reported finding was that TCR beta sequences accurately predicted the HLA-A and HLA-B alleles for most subjects in the first cohort. Some IMGT-functional V segments, including TRBV6-2 and TRBV6-3, could not be told apart with the 87-base-pair reads, so those segments were excluded. Compared with equally common non-associated chains, HLA-associated TCR beta chains in a later analysis were more clonally expanded and had lower generation probabilities. Roughly uniform sequencing depth across donors was assumed in presence/absence analyses, although this assumption may not hold. This cohort had only TCR beta chains sequenced, and the lack of alpha or paired-chain data limited which features could be detected. While some public TCRs were present in many individuals, most TCR sequences turned up only very rarely across donors. In a later analysis, most CMV-associated TCR beta chains were found to appear HLA-restricted, with HLA associations seemingly driven largely by CMV exposure. The classifier was reported to diagnose cytomegalovirus status with high specificity and sensitivity in both the original and validation cohorts. A later analysis reported that several top co-occurrence clusters appeared linked to parvovirus B19, influenza, CMV and Epstein-Barr virus. It was suggested by the authors that the approach could potentially be generalized to other disease states and immunological phenotypes. In a later analysis, TCR association rates were found to vary across HLA loci, with the most associated TCRs seen for DRB1 alleles and the fewest for HLA-C alleles. In an earlier analysis of 587 of the donors, most TCR beta V segments appeared in productive rearrangements about 90% or about 30% of the time, broadly matching IMGT annotations. Because HLA typing was unavailable for some donors at each locus, only the typed subset was used in association tests. Strong co-occurrence of HLA alleles, especially DR and DQ, made assigning TCR associations to individual alleles difficult. The study listed approximately 160 TCR beta chains as associated with cytomegalovirus. For the cohort, immune exposure information was limited to CMV serostatus.

Taken from cysteine to phenylalanine, the CDR3 has 15 residues. Here the CDR3 DNA is all that survives: 45 bases in frame from base 1. V is trimmed back by 0 bases and J by 2 bases, and the junction contains 4 bases that no gene match accounts for. Sequences SGDLS (CDR1) and YYNGEE (CDR2) are obtained from the germline V gene. In total, roughly 670 healthy bone marrow donors made up the cohort. Cohort members were all nominally healthy when sampled, although unrecorded immune exposures were likely present. The donor was CMV seronegative and was included in the group of several hundred seronegative cohort members. Each donor provided a peripheral blood sample, and peripheral blood mononuclear cells were used for TCR beta sequencing. Genomic DNA extraction from the blood cell samples was performed with the Qiagen DNeasy Blood Extraction Kit. Libraries were built with the immunoSEQ multiplex PCR assay. For the multiplex PCR, a mixture combining 60 forward primers for TCR Vbeta segments and 13 reverse primers for TCR Jbeta segments was used. Amplification of the CDR3 region of rearranged TCR beta genes was performed with a multiplex PCR assay on genomic DNA. The Illumina HiSeq System was used to sequence the amplified TCR beta libraries as 87-base-pair reads. Concerning the study's data processing: A later analysis tallied 75 million to 85 million unique TCR beta chains across the approximately 670 repertoires, and around 9.9 million of those chains were shared by two or more donors. A nearest-neighbor algorithm error-corrected the raw reads and collapsed the reads into unique sequences, merging closely related sequences to remove PCR and sequencing errors. CDR3 sequences were aligned to IMGT reference sequences to assign V, D and J gene segments. For a sequence to be retained, at least a six-nucleotide match to both a V gene segment and a J gene segment was required. A rearrangement counted as productive if the CDR3 had no stop codons and remained in frame with V and J, and every other rearrangement counted as non-productive. Following IMGT convention, CDR3 was defined as the stretch from the second conserved V-encoded cysteine up to the conserved J-encoded phenylalanine. Sequences without an unambiguous match to a single V gene segment were excluded from the earlier analysis of about 600 of the donors. An earlier analysis of fewer than 650 of the donors classified V segments as functional when productive rearrangements were above 56.7% and as segregating when the standard deviation between donors was above 5%. A statistical classification framework was built to diagnose cytomegalovirus status from the catalog of TCR beta chain sequences. In a later analysis, TCR nucleotide sequences were compared against IMGT/GENE-DB human TR gene sequences so that V and J genes could be assigned. The TCRdist pipeline was used in a later analysis to assign CDR3 sequences and most-parsimonious VDJ recombination scenarios. A later analysis defined each TCR beta chain by its CDR3 amino acid sequence plus V-gene family, and excluded reads lacking a unique V-gene family. In a later analysis, nearly 600 highly shared, low-generation-probability nucleotide sequences were removed to address suspected cross-contamination and a sequencing artifact. In a later analysis, a clonal expansion index was calculated for each public chain from normalized within-repertoire ranks of inferred template counts. In a later analysis, generation probabilities were computed with a VDJ recombination model fitted to out-of-frame rearrangements, and the resulting probabilities were checked against IGoR. In a later analysis, TCR-TCR, TCR-HLA and TCR-CMV co-occurrence was scored with hypergeometric tests, and a repertoire-size bias correction was applied to TCR pairs. To estimate false discovery rates, a later analysis permuted the HLA or CMV assignments 20 times. In a later analysis, co-occurring TCRs were grouped with DBSCAN, and TCRdist sequence similarity was added when clustering was performed within HLA-allele-positive subsets. Repertoires with fewer than 30,000 or more than 120,000 public chains were left out of co-occurrence clustering, as were four to six repertoires with anomalous nucleotide sharing. TCRdb re-hosts the immuneACCESS table, in-frame sequences only. Its copies lack some clones; in the studies checked, an unresolved V gene accounts for under half of them, and the cause for the rest is not known. V and J calls plus clone size are reproduced from that table; the DNA served to infer D and trimming. The sample table shows some 150,000 clones, and roughly 76% are seen once. The ten largest make up about 1.3% of the sample.

Notes on this clone: Its antigen remains undetermined. There are no base qualities to consult, and no much larger clone falls within one base.

The sequence links TRBV9 to TRBJ2-5, with 7 bases in between that match TRBD1. The source of this sequence is a man in his 60s in good health and CMV-seronegative. The sample comprised PBMCs. The CDR3 amino acid sequence is: CASSVAPGQQETQYF. Read as DNA, the sequence is TGTGCCAGCAGCGTAGCTCCGGGACAGCAAGAGACCCAGTACTTC.